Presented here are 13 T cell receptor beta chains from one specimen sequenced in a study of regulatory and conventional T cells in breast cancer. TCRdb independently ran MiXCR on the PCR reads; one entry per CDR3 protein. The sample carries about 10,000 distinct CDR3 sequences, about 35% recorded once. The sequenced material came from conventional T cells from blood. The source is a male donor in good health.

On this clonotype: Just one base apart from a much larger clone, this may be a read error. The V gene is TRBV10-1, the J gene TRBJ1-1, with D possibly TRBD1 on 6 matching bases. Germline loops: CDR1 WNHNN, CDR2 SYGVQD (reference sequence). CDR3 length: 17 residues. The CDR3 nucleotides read TGCGCCAGCAGTGAGTCAGGGCAGGGGTCTTTGAACACTGGAGCTTTCTTT. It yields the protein CASSESGQGSLNTGAFF.

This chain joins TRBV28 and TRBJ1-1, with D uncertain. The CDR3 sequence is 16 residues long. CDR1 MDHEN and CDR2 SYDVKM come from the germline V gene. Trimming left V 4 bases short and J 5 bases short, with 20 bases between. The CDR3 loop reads CASSSSPPLPGTEAFF. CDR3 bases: TGTGCCAGCAGTTCCTCTCCCCCGCTCCCGGGGACTGAAGCTTTCTTT.

CDR3 sequence: CASSLTSLQETQYF. In nucleotides, the CDR3 is TGTGCCAGCAGCTTAACGTCACTTCAAGAGACCCAGTACTTC. This chain uses TRBV11-1 with TRBJ2-5; D is unclear. Germline V gives CDR1 SGHAT, CDR2 FQDESV (reference sequence). This CDR3 region has 14 residues. V was clipped by 2 bases and J by 2 bases, with 9 bases between them.

The CDR3 reads CASSLGGSSYNSPLHF. CDR3 in DNA: TGTGCCAGCAGCTTGGGGGGGAGCTCCTATAATTCACCCCTCCACTTT. The chain joins TRBV7-9 to TRBJ1-6; D might be TRBD1 (5 bases). The germline V gene encodes CDR1 SEHNR and CDR2 FQNEAQ (reference sequence). This CDR3 contains 16 residues. Trimming left V 3 bases short and J 0 bases short, with 9 bases between. The variable domain in full, with the rest retrieved from reference TRBV7-9 and TRBJ1-6, is DTGVSQNPRHKITKRGQNVTFRCDPISEHNRLYWYRQTLGQGPEFLTYFQNEAQLEKSRLLSDRFSAERPKGSFSTLEIQRTEQGDSAMYLCASSLGGSSYNSPLHFGNGTRLTVT.

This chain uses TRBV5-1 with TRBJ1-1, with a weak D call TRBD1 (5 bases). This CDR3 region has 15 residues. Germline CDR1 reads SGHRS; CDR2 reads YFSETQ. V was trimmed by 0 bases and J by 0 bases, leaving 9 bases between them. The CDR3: CASSLGGGLNTEAFF. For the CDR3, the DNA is TGCGCCAGCAGCTTGGGGGGCGGCCTGAACACTGAAGCTTTCTTT.

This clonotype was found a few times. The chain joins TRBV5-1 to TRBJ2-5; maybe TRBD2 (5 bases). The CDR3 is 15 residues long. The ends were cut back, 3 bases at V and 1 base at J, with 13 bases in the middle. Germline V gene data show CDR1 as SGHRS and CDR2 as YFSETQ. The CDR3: CASSSSGSPQETQYF. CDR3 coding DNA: TGCGCCAGCAGCTCTTCGGGGAGCCCCCAAGAGACCCAGTACTTC.

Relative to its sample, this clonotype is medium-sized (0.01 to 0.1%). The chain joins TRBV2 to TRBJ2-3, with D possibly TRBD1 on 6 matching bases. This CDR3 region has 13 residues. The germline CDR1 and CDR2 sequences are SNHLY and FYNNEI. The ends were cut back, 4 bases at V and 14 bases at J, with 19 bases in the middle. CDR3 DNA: TGTGCCAGCAGTGGTTTCACAGGGACCCAGGGGTATTTT. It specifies CASSGFTGTQGYF.

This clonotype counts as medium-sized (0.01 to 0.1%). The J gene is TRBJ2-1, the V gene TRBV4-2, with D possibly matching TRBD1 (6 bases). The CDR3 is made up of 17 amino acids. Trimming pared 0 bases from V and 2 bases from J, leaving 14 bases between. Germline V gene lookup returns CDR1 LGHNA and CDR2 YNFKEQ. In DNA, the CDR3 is TGTGCCAGCAGCCAAGATTCGCAGGGGACCACCTACAATGAGCAGTTCTTC. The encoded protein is CASSQDSQGTTYNEQFF.

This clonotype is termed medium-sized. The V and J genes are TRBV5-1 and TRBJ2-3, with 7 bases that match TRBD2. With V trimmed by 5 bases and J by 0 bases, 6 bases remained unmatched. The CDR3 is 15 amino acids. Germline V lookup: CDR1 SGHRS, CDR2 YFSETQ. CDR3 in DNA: TGCGCCAGCAGGGGAAGCGGGACTAGCACAGATACGCAGTATTTT. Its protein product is CASRGSGTSTDTQYF.

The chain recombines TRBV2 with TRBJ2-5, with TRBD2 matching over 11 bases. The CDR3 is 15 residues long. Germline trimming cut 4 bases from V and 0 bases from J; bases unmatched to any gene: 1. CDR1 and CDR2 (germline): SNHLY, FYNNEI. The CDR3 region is CASSGTSGYQETQYF. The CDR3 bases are TGTGCCAGCAGTGGGACTAGCGGGTACCAAGAGACCCAGTACTTC.

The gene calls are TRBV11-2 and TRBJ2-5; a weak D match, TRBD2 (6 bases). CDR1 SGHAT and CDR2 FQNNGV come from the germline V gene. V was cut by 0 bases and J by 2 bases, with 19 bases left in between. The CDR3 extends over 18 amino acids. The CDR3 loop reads CASSLDRFGGEHQETQYF. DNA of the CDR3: TGTGCCAGCAGCTTAGATCGTTTTGGCGGGGAGCATCAAGAGACCCAGTACTTC.

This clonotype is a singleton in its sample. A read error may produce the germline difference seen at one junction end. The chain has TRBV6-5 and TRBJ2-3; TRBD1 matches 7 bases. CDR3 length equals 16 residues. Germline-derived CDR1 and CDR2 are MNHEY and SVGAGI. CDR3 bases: TGTGCCAGCAGCCGATCCAGAACTATGGGGACAGATACGCGGTATTTT. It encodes CASSRSRTMGTDTRYF.

As DNA, the CDR3 is TGTGCCAGCTCACCGCGGACAGGGGAAGAGACCCAGTACTTC. Protein: CASSPRTGEETQYF. The chain carries TRBV18 and TRBJ2-5; 9 bases align to TRBD1. There are 14 residues in the CDR3. V lost 3 bases, J lost 3 bases, and 2 bases stayed unmatched. CDR1 and CDR2 from the germline V gene are KGHSH and LQKENI.